Sequencing of this T cell receptor (beta chain) was carried out in a study of blood T cell repertoires in COVID-19. Trimming at V came to 6 bases and at J to 5 bases, leaving 7 bases not matched to a gene. This CDR3 is built from 14 residues. Germline assignment: CDR1 MNHEY and CDR2 SMNVEV (reference sequence). Method: immunoSEQ multiplex PCR; TCRdb's copy keeps in-frame clones and lacks some. The table shows 100,000 or so clones, with 65% to 90% occurring only once. The chain combines TRBV27 with TRBJ1-5, with TRBD1 matching 7 bases. This TCR came from a man aged 45-60 years with acute or convalescent COVID-19. Specimen: peripheral blood. The CDR3 sequence: CASSRGQTHQPQHF. DNA for the CDR3: TGTGCCAGCAGCCGGGGACAGACCCATCAGCCCCAGCATTTT.